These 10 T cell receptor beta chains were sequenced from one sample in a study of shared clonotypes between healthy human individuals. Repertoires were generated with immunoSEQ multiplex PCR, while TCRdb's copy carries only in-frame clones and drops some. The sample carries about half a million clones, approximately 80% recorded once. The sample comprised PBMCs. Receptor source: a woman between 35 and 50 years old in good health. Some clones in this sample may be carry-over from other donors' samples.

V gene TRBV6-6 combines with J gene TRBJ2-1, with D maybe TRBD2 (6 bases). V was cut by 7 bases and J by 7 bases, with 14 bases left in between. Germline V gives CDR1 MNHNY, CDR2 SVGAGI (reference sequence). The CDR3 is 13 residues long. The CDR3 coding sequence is TGTGCCAGCATACACAGCGGAGGGAATGAGCAGTTCTTC. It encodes CASIHSGGNEQFF.

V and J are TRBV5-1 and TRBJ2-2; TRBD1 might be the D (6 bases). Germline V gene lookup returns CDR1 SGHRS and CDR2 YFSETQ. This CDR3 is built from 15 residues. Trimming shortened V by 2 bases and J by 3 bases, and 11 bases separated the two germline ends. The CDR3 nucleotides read TGCGCCAGCAGCTTCACAGGGTCCCACACCGGGGAGCTGTTTTTT. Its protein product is CASSFTGSHTGELFF. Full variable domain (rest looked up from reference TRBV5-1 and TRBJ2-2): KAGVTQTPRYLIKTRGQQVTLSCSPISGHRSVSWYQQTPGQGLQFLFEYFSETQRNKGNFPGRFSGRQFSNSRSEMNVSTLELGDSALYLCASSFTGSHTGELFFGEGSRLTVL.

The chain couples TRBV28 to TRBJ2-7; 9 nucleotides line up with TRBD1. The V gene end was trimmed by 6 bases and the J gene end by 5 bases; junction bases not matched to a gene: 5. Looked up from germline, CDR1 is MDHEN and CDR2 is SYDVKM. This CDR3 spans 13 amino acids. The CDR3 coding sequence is TGTGCCAGCAGGGGACAGGGAGAGGACGAGCAGTACTTC. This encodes CASRGQGEDEQYF.

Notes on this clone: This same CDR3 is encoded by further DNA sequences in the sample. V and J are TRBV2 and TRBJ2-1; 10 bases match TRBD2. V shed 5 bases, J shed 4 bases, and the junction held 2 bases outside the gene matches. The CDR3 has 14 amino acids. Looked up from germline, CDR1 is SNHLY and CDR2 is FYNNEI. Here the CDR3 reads CASSRLAGYNEQFF. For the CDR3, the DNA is TGTGCCAGCAGTAGACTAGCGGGTTACAATGAGCAGTTCTTC. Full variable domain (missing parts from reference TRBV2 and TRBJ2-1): EPEVTQTPSHQVTQMGQEVILRCVPISNHLYFYWYRQILGQKVEFLVSFYNNEISEKSEIFDDQFSVERPDGSNFTLKIRSTKLEDSAMYFCASSRLAGYNEQFFGPGTRLTVL.

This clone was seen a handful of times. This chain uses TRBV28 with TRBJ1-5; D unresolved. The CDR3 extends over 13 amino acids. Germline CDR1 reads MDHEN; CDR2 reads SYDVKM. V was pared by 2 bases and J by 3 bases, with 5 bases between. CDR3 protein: CASSLDPNQPQHF. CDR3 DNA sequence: TGTGCCAGCAGTTTAGACCCCAATCAGCCCCAGCATTTT.

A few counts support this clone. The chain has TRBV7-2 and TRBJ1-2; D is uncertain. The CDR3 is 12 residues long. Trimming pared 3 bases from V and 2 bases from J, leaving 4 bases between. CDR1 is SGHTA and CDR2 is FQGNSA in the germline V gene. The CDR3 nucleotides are TGTGCCAGCAGCTTTTTCAACTATGGCTACACCTTC. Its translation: CASSFFNYGYTF.

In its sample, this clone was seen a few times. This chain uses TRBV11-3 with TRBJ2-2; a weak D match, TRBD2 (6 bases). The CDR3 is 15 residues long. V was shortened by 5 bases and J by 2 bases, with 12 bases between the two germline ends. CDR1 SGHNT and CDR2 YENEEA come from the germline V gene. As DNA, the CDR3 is TGTGCCAGCAGCCATGGGAGGTCCAACACCGGGGAGCTGTTTTTT. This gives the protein CASSHGRSNTGELFF.

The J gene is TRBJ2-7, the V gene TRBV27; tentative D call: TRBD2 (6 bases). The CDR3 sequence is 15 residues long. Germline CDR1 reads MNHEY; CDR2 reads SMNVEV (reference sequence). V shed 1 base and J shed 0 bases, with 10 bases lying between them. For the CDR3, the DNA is TGTGCCAGCAGTTTATTTGTCGGGAGCTCCTACGAGCAGTACTTC. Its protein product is CASSLFVGSSYEQYF.

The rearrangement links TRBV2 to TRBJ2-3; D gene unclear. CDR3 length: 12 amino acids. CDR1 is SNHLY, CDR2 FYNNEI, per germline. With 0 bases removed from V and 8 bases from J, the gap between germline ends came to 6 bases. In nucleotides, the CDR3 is TGTGCCAGCAGTGAAGCTCGCGGTACGCAGTATTTT. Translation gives CASSEARGTQYF.

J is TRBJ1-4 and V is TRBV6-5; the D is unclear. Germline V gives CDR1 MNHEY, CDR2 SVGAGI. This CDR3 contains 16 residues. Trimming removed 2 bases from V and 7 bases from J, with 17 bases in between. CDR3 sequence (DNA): TGTGCCAGCAGTTACGGGATGCCCGGGATCGGTGAAAAACTGTTTTTT. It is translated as CASSYGMPGIGEKLFF.